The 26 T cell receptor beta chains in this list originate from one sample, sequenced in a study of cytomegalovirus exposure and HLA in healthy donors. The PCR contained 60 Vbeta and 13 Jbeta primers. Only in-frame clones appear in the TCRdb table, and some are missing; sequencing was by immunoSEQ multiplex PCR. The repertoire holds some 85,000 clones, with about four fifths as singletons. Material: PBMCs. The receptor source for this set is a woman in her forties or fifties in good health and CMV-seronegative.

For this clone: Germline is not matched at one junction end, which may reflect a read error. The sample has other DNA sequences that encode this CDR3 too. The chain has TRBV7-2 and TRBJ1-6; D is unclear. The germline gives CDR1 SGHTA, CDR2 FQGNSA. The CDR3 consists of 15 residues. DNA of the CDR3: TGTGCCAGCAGCTTAAGGAGCTCCTATAATTCCCCCCTCCACTTT. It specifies CASSLRSSYNSPLHF.

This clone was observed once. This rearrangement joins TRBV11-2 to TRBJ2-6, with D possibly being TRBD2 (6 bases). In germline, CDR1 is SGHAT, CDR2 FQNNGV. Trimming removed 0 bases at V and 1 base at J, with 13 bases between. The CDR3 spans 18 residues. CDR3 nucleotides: TGTGCCAGCAGCTTAGATCGGGGGAAGGAGTCTGGGGCCAACGTCCTGACTTTC. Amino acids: CASSLDRGKESGANVLTF.

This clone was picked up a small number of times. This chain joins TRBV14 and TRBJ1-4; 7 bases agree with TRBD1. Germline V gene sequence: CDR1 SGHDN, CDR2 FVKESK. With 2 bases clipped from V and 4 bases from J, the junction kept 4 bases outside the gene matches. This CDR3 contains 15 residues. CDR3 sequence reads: CASSQRTGVNEKLFF. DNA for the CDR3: TGTGCCAGCAGCCAAAGGACAGGAGTTAATGAAAAACTGTTTTTT.

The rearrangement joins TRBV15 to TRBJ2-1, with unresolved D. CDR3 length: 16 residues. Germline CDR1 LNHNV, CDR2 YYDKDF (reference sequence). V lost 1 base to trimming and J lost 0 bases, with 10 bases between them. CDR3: CATSRGPGSSYNEQFF. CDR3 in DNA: TGTGCCACCAGCAGAGGGCCAGGAAGCTCCTACAATGAGCAGTTCTTC.

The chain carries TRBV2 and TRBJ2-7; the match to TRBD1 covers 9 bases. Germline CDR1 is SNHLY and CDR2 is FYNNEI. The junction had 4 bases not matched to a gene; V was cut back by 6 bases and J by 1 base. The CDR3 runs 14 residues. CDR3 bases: TGTGCCAGCAGGGTCGGGACAGGGTCCTACGAGCAGTACTTC. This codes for CASRVGTGSYEQYF.

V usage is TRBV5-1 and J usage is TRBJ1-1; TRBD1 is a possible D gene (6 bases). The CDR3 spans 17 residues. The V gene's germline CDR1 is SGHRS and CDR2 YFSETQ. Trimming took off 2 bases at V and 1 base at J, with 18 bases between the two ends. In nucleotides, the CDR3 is TGCGCCAGCAGCTTTGTGCGGGGGCTCGAGGCGAACACTGAAGCTTTCTTT. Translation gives CASSFVRGLEANTEAFF. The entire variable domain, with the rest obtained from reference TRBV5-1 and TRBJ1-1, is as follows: KAGVTQTPRYLIKTRGQQVTLSCSPISGHRSVSWYQQTPGQGLQFLFEYFSETQRNKGNFPGRFSGRQFSNSRSEMNVSTLELGDSALYLCASSFVRGLEANTEAFFGQGTRLTVV.

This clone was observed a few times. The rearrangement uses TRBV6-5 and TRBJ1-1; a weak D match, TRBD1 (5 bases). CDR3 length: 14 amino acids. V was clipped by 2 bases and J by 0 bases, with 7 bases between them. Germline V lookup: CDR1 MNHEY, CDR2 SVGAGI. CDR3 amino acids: CASSYRGLNTEAFF. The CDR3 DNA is TGTGCCAGCAGTTACAGGGGTTTGAACACTGAAGCTTTCTTT.

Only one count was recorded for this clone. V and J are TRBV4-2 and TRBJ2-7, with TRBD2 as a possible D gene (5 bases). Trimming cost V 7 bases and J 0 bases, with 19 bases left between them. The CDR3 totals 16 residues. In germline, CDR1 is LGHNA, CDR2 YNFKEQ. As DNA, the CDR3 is TGTGCCAGCACCGGGGAGTCAGGTTCCTTCTCCTACGAGCAGTACTTC. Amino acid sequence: CASTGESGSFSYEQYF.

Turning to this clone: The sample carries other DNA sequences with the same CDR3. CDR3 residues: CASSLEGQGTDTQYF. The CDR3 region has the DNA TGCGCCAGCAGCTTGGAGGGACAGGGTACAGATACGCAGTATTTT. The chain couples TRBV5-1 to TRBJ2-3; TRBD1 agrees at 9 bases. Germline CDR1 is SGHRS and CDR2 is YFSETQ. This CDR3 has 15 amino acids. Losses at the gene ends were 0 bases for V and 3 bases for J; bases not matched to a gene: 2. The whole variable domain, filled in from reference TRBV5-1 and TRBJ2-3, reads KAGVTQTPRYLIKTRGQQVTLSCSPISGHRSVSWYQQTPGQGLQFLFEYFSETQRNKGNFPGRFSGRQFSNSRSEMNVSTLELGDSALYLCASSLEGQGTDTQYFGPGTRLTVL.

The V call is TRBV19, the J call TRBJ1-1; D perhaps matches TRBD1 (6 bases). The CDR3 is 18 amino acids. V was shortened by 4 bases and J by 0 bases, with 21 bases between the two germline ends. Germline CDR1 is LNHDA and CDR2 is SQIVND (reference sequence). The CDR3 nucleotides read TGTGCCAGTAGTAGCATACAGGGCCGGGGAAGCTTGAACACTGAAGCTTTCTTT. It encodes CASSSIQGRGSLNTEAFF.

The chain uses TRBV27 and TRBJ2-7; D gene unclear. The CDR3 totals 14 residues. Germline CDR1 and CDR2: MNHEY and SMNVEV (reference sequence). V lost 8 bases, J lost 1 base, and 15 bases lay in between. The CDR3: CASSIHSKSYEQYF. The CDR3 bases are TGTGCCAGCTCCATTCATAGTAAATCCTACGAGCAGTACTTC.

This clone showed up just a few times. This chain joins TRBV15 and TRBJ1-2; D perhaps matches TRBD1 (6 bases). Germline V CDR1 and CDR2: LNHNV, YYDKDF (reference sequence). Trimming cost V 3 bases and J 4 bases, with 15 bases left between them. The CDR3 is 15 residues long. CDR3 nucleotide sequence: TGTGCCACCAGCAGGGAAAGGGACAATCTCTATGGCTACACCTTC. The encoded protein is CATSRERDNLYGYTF.

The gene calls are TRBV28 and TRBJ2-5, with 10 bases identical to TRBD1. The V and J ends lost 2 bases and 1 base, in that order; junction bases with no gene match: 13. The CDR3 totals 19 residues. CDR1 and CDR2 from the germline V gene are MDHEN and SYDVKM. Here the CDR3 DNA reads TGTGCCAGCAGTTTAGACAGGGGGCGCGTGGGACAAGGCCAAGAGACCCAGTACTTC. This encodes CASSLDRGRVGQGQETQYF.

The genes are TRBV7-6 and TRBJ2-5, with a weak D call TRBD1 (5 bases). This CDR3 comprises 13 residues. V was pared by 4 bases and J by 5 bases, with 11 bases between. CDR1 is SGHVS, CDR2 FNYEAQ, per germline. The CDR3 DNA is TGTGCCAGCAGCTCACAGGTGGTGGAGACCCAGTACTTC. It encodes CASSSQVVETQYF.

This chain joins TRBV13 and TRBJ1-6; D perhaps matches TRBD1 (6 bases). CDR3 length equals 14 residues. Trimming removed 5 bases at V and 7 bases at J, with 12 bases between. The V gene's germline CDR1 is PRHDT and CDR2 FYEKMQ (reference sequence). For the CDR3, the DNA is TGTGCCAGCAGCCAAGGACAGAGAAATTCACCCCTCCACTTT. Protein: CASSQGQRNSPLHF.

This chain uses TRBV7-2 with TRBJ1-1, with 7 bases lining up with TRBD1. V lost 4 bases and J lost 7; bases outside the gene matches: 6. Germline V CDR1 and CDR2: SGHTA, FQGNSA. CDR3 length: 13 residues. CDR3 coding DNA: TGTGCCAGCAGCTCATACGACAGGGATGAAGCTTTCTTT. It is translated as CASSSYDRDEAFF.

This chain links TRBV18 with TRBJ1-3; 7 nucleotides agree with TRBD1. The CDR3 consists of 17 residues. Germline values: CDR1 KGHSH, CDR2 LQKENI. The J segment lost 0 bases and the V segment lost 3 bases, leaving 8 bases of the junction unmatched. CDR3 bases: TGTGCCAGCTCACCGATTGGACAGGCGTTCTCTGGAAACACCATATATTTT. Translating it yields CASSPIGQAFSGNTIYF.

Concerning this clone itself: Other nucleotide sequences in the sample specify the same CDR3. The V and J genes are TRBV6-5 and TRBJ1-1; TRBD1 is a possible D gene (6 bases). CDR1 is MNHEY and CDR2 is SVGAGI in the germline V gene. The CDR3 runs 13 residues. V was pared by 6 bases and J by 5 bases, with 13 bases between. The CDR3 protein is CASRPTGGTEAFF. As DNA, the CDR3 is TGTGCCAGCAGGCCGACAGGCGGGACTGAAGCTTTCTTT.

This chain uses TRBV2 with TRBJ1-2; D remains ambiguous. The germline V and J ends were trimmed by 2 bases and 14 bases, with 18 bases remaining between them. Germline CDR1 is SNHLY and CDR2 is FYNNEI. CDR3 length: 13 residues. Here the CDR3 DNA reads TGTGCCAGCAGTGAAATAAATTGGCAGGACTTAACCTTC. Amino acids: CASSEINWQDLTF. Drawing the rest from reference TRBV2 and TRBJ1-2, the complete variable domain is EPEVTQTPSHQVTQMGQEVILRCVPISNHLYFYWYRQILGQKVEFLVSFYNNEISEKSEIFDDQFSVERPDGSNFTLKIRSTKLEDSAMYFCASSEINWQDLTFGSGTRLTVV.

The CDR3 DNA reads TGTGCCAGCAGTCCCGGGGTAGGAAGCAATCAGCCCCAGCATTTT. Translated: CASSPGVGSNQPQHF. The chain uses TRBV5-4 and TRBJ1-5; no reliable D call. There are 15 residues in the CDR3. Germline CDR1 is SGHNT and CDR2 is YYREEE (reference sequence). Trimming took off 5 bases at V and 1 base at J, with 13 bases between the two ends.

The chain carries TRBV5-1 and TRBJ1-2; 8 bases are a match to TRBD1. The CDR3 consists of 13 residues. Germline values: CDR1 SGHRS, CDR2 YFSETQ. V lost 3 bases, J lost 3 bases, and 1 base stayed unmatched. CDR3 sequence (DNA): TGCGCCAGCAGCTGGGGACAGGACTATGGCTACACCTTC. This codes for CASSWGQDYGYTF.

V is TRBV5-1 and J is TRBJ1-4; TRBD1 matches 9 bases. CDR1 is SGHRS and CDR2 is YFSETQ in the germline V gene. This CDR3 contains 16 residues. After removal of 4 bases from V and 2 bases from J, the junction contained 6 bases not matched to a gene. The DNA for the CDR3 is TGCGCCAGCAGCCCCGGACAGGGGACGACTAATGAAAAACTGTTTTTT. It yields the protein CASSPGQGTTNEKLFF.

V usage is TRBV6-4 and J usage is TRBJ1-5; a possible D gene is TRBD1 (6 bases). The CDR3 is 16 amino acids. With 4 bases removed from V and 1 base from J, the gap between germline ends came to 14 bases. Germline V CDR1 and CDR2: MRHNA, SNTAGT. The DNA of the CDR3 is TGTGCCAGCAGTGTTTACCAACAGGGAAGCAATCAGCCCCAGCATTTT. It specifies CASSVYQQGSNQPQHF.

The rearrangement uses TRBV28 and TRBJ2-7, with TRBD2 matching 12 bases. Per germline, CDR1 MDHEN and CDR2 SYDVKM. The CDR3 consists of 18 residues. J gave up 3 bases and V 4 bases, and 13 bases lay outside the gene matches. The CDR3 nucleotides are TGTGCCAGCAGTTCACCAAACTCCGGACTAGCGGGAATCTACGAGCAGTACTTC. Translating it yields CASSSPNSGLAGIYEQYF.

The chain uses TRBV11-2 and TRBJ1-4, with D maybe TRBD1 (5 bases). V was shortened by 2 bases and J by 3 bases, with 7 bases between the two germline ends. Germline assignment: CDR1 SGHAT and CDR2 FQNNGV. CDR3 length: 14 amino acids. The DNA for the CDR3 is TGTGCCAGCAGCTTAAGGGGTTCTAATGAAAAACTGTTTTTT. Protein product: CASSLRGSNEKLFF. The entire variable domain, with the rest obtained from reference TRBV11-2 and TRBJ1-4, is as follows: EAGVAQSPRYKIIEKRQSVAFWCNPISGHATLYWYQQILGQGPKLLIQFQNNGVVDDSQLPKDRFSAERLKGVDSTLKIQPAKLEDSAVYLCASSLRGSNEKLFFGSGTQLSVL.

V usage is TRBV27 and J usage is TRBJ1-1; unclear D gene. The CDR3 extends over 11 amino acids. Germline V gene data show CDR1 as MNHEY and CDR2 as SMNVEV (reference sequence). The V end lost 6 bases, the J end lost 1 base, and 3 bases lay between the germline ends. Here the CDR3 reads CASRANTEAFF. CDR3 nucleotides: TGTGCCAGCAGGGCGAACACTGAAGCTTTCTTT.